These 13 T cell receptor beta chains came from one sample sequenced in a study of blood T cell repertoires in COVID-19 (dated by TCRdb to 2019 to 2021). The library was generated by the immunoSEQ multiplex PCR assay. The immuneACCESS repertoire file appears here via TCRdb, limited to in-frame rearrangements. These files lack a portion of the clones; in checked studies, under half of the deficit traces to unresolved V genes, and the cause of the others is not known. This sample gives more than 95,000 clones in total; roughly 87% of them show up just once. The biggest ten clones account for approximately 6.6% of the sample. Sequenced input: peripheral blood. Every receptor here comes from an elderly man with active or convalescent COVID-19.

This clone is a singleton in its sample. This chain uses TRBV6-5 with TRBJ1-1; possible D gene TRBD1, 6 bases. CDR3 length equals 15 residues. Germline CDR1 and CDR2: MNHEY and SVGAGI. Trimming left V 9 bases short and J 1 base short, with 18 bases between. The CDR3 protein is CASSPPRGRNTEAFF. CDR3 sequence (DNA): TGTGCCAGTTCCCCCCCCAGGGGTAGGAACACTGAAGCTTTCTTT.

This clone turned up a few times. V is TRBV3-1 (or the pseudogene TRBV3-2) and J is TRBJ2-7; TRBD1 aligns across 7 bases. Looked up from germline, CDR1 is LGHDT and CDR2 is YNNKEL (reference sequence). Losses at the gene ends were 4 bases for V and 2 bases for J; bases not matched to a gene: 5. This CDR3 region has 14 residues. The CDR3 region has the DNA TGTGCCAGCAGCCGCGAGGGGGCTGCCTACGAGCAGTACTTC. As protein: CASSREGAAYEQYF.

This clone was seen more than once but under ten times. The chain couples TRBV7-9 to TRBJ2-3, with 12 bases fitting TRBD2. CDR1 is SEHNR, CDR2 FQNEAQ, per germline (reference sequence). Germline trimming cut 1 base from V and 4 bases from J; bases unmatched to any gene: 6. CDR3 length equals 17 residues. The CDR3 DNA reads TGTGCCAGCAGCTTAGGCCTAGCGGGGGGGACCCCAGATACGCAGTATTTT. It specifies CASSLGLAGGTPDTQYF.

The V gene is TRBV27, the J gene TRBJ2-1; 7 nucleotides line up with TRBD1. Germline V gene lookup returns CDR1 MNHEY and CDR2 SMNVEV (reference sequence). Trimming removed 5 bases from V and 2 bases from J; junction bases left unmatched: 12. This CDR3 comprises 17 residues. In DNA form, the CDR3 reads TGTGCCAGCAGTCTTTTTCCAGGGGGAAAGACCTACAATGAGCAGTTCTTC. Its protein product is CASSLFPGGKTYNEQFF.

J is TRBJ1-1 and V is TRBV5-1; 9 nucleotides align to TRBD1. CDR3 size: 15 residues. CDR1 and CDR2 (germline): SGHRS, YFSETQ. After removal of 4 bases from V and 4 bases from J, the junction contained 8 bases not matched to a gene. As DNA, the CDR3 is TGCGCCAGCAGCCCAACGACAGGGGGTTTCACTGAAGCTTTCTTT. Amino acid sequence: CASSPTTGGFTEAFF.

The chain joins TRBV7-2 to TRBJ2-3; D perhaps matches TRBD2 (6 bases). V gave up 1 base and J gave up 4 bases, with 12 bases separating them. This CDR3 is 15 amino acids long. The germline gives CDR1 SGHTA, CDR2 FQGNSA. For the CDR3, the DNA is TGTGCCAGCAGCTTAGTCAACTGGGGGGCAGATACGCAGTATTTT. It encodes CASSLVNWGADTQYF.

The V gene is TRBV12-3 or TRBV12-4, the J gene TRBJ1-5; D unclear. The CDR3 extends over 12 amino acids. The V gene lost 2 bases and the J gene lost 9 bases, with 8 bases spanning the gap. The CDR3 is CASSLIRGPQHF. The CDR3 DNA sequence: TGTGCCAGCAGTTTAATCCGGGGGCCCCAGCATTTT.

The chain uses TRBV18 and TRBJ1-2, with D unresolved. The CDR3 covers 13 residues. Germline assignment: CDR1 KGHSH and CDR2 LQKENI. Trimming cost V 3 bases and J 4 bases, with 9 bases left between them. For the CDR3, the DNA is TGTGCCAGCTCACCGGATAGCAGCTATGGCTACACCTTC. It specifies CASSPDSSYGYTF.

The gene calls are TRBV3-1 (or the pseudogene TRBV3-2) and TRBJ2-7; 9 bases align to TRBD2. J lost 3 bases, V lost 1 base, and 13 bases had no gene match. The CDR3 has 18 residues. Germline V gene sequence: CDR1 LGHDT, CDR2 YNNKEL (reference sequence). The CDR3 loop reads CASSQVGVPGTSSYEQYF. The CDR3 nucleotides are TGTGCCAGCAGCCAAGTTGGAGTGCCCGGGACTAGCAGCTACGAGCAGTACTTC.

This chain links TRBV6-2 or TRBV6-3 with TRBJ2-1; 14 bases align to TRBD2. The germline V gene has CDR1 MNHEY and CDR2 SVGEGT. Trimming at V came to 4 bases and at J to 9 bases, leaving 5 bases not matched to a gene. The CDR3 is 15 residues long. The CDR3 DNA is TGTGCCAGCAGTTCGACTAGCGGGAGGGCCGGTGAGCAGTTCTTC. Amino acid sequence: CASSSTSGRAGEQFF.

In the case of this clone: The same CDR3 can be traced to other DNA sequences in this sample. The V call is TRBV10-3, the J call TRBJ2-7; D is possibly TRBD2 (5 bases). Germline V gene lookup returns CDR1 ENHRY and CDR2 SYGVKD. V lost 6 bases and J lost 3, with 9 bases in between. The CDR3 runs 12 residues. The DNA of the CDR3 is TGTGCCATCAGCGAAGGAGGCTACGAGCAGTACTTC. It specifies CAISEGGYEQYF.

The rearrangement joins TRBV7-6 to TRBJ2-7; no definite D call. Germline V gene lookup returns CDR1 SGHVS and CDR2 FNYEAQ. This CDR3 contains 14 residues. V was cut by 2 bases and J by 0 bases, with 8 bases left in between. The CDR3 spells CASSLTVSSYEQYF. The CDR3, as DNA: TGTGCCAGCAGCTTAACTGTAAGCTCCTACGAGCAGTACTTC.

V is TRBV19 and J is TRBJ1-4, with D perhaps matching TRBD1 (5 bases). Deletions cut 3 bases from V and 5 bases from J, with 13 bases between. The CDR3 contains 15 residues. The germline V gene has CDR1 LNHDA and CDR2 SQIVND (reference sequence). Here the CDR3 reads CASSIAGVRNEKLFF. In DNA, the CDR3 is TGTGCCAGTAGTATCGCGGGGGTCCGAAATGAAAAACTGTTTTTT. Drawing the rest from reference TRBV19 and TRBJ1-4, the complete variable domain is DGGITQSPKYLFRKEGQNVTLSCEQNLNHDAMYWYRQDPGQGLRLIYYSQIVNDFQKGDIAEGYSVSREKKESFPLTVTSAQKNPTAFYLCASSIAGVRNEKLFFGSGTQLSVL.